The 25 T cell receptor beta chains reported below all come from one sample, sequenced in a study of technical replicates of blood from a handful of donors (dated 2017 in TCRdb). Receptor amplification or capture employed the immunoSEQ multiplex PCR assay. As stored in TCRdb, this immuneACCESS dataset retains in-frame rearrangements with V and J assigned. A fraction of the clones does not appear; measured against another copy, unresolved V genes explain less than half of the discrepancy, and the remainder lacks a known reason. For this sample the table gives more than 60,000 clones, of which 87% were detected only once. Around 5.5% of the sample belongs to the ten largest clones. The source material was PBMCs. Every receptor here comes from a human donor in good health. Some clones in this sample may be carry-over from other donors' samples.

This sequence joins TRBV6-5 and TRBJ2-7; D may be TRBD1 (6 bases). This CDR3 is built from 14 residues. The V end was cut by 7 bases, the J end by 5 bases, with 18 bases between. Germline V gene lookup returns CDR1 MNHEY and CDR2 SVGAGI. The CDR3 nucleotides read TGTGCCAGCAAAGAGGGGGTGGGGGCCCACGAGCAGTACTTC. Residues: CASKEGVGAHEQYF.

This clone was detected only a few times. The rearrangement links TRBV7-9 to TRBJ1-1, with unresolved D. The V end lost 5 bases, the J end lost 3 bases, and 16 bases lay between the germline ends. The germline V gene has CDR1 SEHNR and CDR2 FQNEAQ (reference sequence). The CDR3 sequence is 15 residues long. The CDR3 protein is CASSPFRGMDTEAFF. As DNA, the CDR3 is TGTGCCAGCAGCCCTTTCCGGGGTATGGACACTGAAGCTTTCTTT.

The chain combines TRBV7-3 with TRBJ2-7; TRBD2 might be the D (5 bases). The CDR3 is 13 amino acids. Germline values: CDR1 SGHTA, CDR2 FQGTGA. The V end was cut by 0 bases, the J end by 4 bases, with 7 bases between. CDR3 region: CASSLTREYEQYF. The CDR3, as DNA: TGTGCCAGCAGCTTAACGAGGGAATACGAGCAGTACTTC.

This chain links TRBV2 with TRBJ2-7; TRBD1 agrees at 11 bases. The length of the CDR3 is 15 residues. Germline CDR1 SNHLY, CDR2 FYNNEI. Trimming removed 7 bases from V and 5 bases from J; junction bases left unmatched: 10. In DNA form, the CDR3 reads TGTGCCAGCAAATTCAACCCGGGACAGGGGGACGAGCAGTACTTC. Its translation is CASKFNPGQGDEQYF.

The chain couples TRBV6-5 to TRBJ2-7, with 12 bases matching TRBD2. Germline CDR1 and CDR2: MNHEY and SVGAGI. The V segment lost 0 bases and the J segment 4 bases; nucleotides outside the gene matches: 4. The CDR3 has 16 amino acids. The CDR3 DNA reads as TGTGCCAGCAGTTACTCTGAGACTAGCGGGAGATACGAGCAGTACTTC. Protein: CASSYSETSGRYEQYF.

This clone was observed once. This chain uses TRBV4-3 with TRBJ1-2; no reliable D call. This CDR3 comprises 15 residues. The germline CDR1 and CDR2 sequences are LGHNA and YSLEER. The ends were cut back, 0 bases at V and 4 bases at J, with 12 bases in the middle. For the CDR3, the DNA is TGCGCCAGCAGCCAAGATAAAAGGTCGGGCTATGGCTACACCTTC. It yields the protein CASSQDKRSGYGYTF.

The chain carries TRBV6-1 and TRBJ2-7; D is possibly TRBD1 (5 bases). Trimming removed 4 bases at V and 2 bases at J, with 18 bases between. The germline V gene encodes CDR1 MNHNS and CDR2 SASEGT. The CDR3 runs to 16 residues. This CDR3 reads CASSATETSPAYEQYF. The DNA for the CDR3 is TGTGCCAGCAGTGCGACAGAGACATCCCCCGCCTACGAGCAGTACTTC.

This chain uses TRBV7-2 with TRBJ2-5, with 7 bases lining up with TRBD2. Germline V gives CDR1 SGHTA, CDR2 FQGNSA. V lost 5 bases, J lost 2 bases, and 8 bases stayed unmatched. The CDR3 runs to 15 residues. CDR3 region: CASSPRWGGQETQYF. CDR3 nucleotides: TGTGCCAGCAGCCCCCGGTGGGGGGGGCAAGAGACCCAGTACTTC.

DNA for the CDR3: TGTGCCAGCAGCCCCCGGGACAGGGAATATGAAAAACTGTTTTTT. Protein product: CASSPRDREYEKLFF. This sequence joins TRBV9 and TRBJ1-4, with TRBD1 matching over 9 bases. V lost 4 bases, J lost 6 bases, and 7 bases stayed unmatched. Germline-derived CDR1 and CDR2 are SGDLS and YYNGEE. CDR3 length: 15 residues.

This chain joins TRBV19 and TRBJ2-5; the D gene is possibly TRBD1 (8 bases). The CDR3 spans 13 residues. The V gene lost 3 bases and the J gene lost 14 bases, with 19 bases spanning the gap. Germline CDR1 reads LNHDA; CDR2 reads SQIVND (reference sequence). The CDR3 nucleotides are TGTGCCAGTAGTATGACCAGGACAGGGACTATTTACTTC. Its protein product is CASSMTRTGTIYF. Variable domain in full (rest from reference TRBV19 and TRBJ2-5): DGGITQSPKYLFRKEGQNVTLSCEQNLNHDAMYWYRQDPGQGLRLIYYSQIVNDFQKGDIAEGYSVSREKKESFPLTVTSAQKNPTAFYLCASSMTRTGTIYFGPGTRLLVL.

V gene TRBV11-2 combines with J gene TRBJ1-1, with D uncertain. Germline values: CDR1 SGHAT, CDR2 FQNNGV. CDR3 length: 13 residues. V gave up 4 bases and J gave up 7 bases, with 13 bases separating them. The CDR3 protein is CASSSRRSGEAFF. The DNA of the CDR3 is TGTGCCAGCAGCTCCCGACGGTCGGGTGAAGCTTTCTTT.

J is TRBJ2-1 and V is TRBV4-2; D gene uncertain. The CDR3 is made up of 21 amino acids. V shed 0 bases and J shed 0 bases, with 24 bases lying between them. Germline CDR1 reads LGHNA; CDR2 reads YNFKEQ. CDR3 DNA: TGTGCCAGCAGCCAAGATGGTGCTAGTGCAAACCAAAATAGCTCCTACAATGAGCAGTTCTTC. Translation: CASSQDGASANQNSSYNEQFF.

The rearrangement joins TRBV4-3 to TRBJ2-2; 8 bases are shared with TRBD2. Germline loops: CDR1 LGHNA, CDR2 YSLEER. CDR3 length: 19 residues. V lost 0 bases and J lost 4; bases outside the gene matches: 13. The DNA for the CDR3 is TGCGCCAGCAGCCAAGAATCGGGGACTAGTTTTTTGGGCACCGGGGAGCTGTTTTTT. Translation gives CASSQESGTSFLGTGELFF.

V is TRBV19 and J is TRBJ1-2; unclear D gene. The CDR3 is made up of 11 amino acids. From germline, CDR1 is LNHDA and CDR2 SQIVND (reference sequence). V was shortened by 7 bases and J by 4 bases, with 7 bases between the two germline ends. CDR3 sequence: CASTPGYGYTF. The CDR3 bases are TGTGCCAGTACCCCGGGCTATGGCTACACCTTC.

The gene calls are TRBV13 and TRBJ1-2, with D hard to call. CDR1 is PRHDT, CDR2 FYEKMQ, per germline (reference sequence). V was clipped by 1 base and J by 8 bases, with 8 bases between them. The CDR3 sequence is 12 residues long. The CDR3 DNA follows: TGTGCCAGCAGCTTAGAGCCACAGGGCTACACCTTC. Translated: CASSLEPQGYTF.

CDR3: CASSPSRMNTEAFF. The CDR3 nucleotides read TGTGCCAGCTCACCTTCCAGGATGAACACTGAAGCTTTCTTT. The rearrangement links TRBV18 to TRBJ1-1; D is unclear. The CDR3 is made up of 14 amino acids. Germline assignment: CDR1 KGHSH and CDR2 LQKENI. Trimming left V 3 bases short and J 0 bases short, with 8 bases between.

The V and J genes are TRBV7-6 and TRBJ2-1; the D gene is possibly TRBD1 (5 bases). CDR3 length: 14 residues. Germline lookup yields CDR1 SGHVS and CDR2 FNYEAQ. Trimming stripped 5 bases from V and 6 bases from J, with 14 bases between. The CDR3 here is CASSLIHGANEQFF. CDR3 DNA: TGTGCCAGCAGCCTGATTCATGGGGCCAATGAGCAGTTCTTC.

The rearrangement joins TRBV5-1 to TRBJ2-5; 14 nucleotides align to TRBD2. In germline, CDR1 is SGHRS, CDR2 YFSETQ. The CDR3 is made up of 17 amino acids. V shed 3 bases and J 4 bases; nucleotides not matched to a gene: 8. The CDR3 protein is CASSSGGLAGGSETQYF. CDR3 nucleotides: TGCGCCAGCAGCTCCGGAGGACTAGCGGGGGGATCAGAGACCCAGTACTTC.

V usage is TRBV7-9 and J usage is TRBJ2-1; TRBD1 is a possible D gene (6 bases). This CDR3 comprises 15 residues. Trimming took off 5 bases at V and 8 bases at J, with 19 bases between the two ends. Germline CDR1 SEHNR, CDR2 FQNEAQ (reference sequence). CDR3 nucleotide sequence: TGTGCCAGCAGCCAGGGGACACTTCTCGGCGATGAGCAGTTCTTC. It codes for CASSQGTLLGDEQFF.

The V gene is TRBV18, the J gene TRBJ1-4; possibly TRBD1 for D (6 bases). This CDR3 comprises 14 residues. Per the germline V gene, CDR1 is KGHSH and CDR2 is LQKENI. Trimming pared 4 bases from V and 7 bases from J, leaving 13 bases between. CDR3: CASSQGTSPEKLFF. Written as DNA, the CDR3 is TGTGCCAGCTCACAGGGGACATCACCTGAAAAACTGTTTTTT. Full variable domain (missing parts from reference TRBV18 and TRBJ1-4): NAGVMQNPRHLVRRRGQEARLRCSPMKGHSHVYWYRQLPEEGLKFMVYLQKENIIDESGMPKERFSAEFPKEGPSILRIQQVVRGDSAAYFCASSQGTSPEKLFFGSGTQLSVL.

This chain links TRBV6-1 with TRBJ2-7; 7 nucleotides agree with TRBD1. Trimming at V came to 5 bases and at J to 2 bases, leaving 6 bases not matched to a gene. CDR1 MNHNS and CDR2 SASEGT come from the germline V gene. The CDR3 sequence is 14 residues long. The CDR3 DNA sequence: TGTGCCAGCAGTCAAAGGGGGCGCCCCTACGAGCAGTACTTC. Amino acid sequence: CASSQRGRPYEQYF.

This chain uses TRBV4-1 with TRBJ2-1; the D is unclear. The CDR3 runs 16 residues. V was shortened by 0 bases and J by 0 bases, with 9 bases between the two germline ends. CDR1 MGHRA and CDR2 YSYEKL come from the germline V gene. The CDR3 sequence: CASSQEHWSSYNEQFF. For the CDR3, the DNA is TGCGCCAGCAGCCAAGAACACTGGAGCTCCTACAATGAGCAGTTCTTC.

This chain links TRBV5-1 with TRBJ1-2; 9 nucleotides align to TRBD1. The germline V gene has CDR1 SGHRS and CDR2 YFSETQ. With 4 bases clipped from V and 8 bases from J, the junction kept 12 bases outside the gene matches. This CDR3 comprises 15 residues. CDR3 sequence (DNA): TGCGCCAGCAGCCTCACCGCCGACAGGGGGTCGGGCTACACCTTC. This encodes CASSLTADRGSGYTF.

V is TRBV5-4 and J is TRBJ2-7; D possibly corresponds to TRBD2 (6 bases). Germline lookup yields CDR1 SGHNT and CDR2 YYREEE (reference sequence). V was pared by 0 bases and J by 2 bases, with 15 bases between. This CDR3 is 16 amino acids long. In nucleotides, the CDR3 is TGTGCCAGCAGCTTGGCCGGGGGTACAGTCCCCTACGAGCAGTACTTC. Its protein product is CASSLAGGTVPYEQYF. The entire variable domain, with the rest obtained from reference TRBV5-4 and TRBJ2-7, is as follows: ETGVTQSPTHLIKTRGQQVTLRCSSQSGHNTVSWYQQALGQGPQFIFQYYREEENGRGNFPPRFSGLQFPNYSSELNVNALELDDSALYLCASSLAGGTVPYEQYFGPGTRLTVT.

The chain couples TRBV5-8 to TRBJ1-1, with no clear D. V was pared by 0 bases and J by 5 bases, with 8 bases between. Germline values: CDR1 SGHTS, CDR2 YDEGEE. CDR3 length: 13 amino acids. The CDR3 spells CASSLDALTEAFF. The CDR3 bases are TGTGCCAGCAGCTTGGATGCGCTTACTGAAGCTTTCTTT.